This T cell receptor beta chain was identified during a study of T cell repertoires in cytomegalovirus infection. About the research overall: CMV infection and matching HLA type were both indicated by public TCR beta signatures.

In TCRdb, the reads were re-called with MiXCR into one record per CDR3 protein. The sample shows around 210,000 distinct CDR3 sequences, under 8.5% of them seen only once. This clonotype was counted ten times or more. Its antigen is unknown. General study findings and limits: Summed frequency of public TCR beta families distinguished CMV carriers with the relevant HLA. Ex vivo responses were dominated by HLA-C-restricted CMV-specific TCR beta clonotypes.

The V and J ends lost 5 bases and 3 bases respectively, with 19 bases between them. The CDR3 totals 17 residues. Germline CDR1 and CDR2: SGHTA and FQGNSA. V and J are TRBV7-2 and TRBJ2-2; TRBD1 or TRBD2 may be the D gene (6 bases each). Material for sequencing was PBMCs. The sequence derives from a human donor in good health (CMV status not recorded). Some clones in this sample may be carry-over from other donors' samples. CDR3 bases: TGTGCCAGCAGCCCGGACAGAGGGGTAGCGGACACCGGGGAGCTGTTTTTT. Amino acids: CASSPDRGVADTGELFF.